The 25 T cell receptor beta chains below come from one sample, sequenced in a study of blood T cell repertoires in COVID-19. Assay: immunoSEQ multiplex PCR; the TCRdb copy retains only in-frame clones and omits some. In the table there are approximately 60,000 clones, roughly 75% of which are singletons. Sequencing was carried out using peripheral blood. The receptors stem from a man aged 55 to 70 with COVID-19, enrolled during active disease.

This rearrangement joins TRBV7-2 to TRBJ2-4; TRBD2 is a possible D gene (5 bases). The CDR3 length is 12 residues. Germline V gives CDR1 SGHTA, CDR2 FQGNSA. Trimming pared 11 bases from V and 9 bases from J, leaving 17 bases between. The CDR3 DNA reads TGTGCCGCGCGGGTGGGTAACACCATTCAGTACTTC. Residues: CAARVGNTIQYF. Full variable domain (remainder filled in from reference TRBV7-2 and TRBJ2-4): GAGVSQSPSNKVTEKGKDVELRCDPISGHTALYWYRQSLGQGLEFLIYFQGNSAPDKSGLPSDRFSAERTGGSVSTLTIQRTQQEDSAVYLCAARVGNTIQYFGAGTRLSVL.

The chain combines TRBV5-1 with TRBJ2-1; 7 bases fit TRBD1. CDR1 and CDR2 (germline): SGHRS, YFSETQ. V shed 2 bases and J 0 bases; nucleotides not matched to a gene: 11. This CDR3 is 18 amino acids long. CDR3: CASSFLTLTGSSYNEQFF. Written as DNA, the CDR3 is TGCGCCAGCAGCTTTTTGACCCTGACAGGGAGCTCCTACAATGAGCAGTTCTTC.

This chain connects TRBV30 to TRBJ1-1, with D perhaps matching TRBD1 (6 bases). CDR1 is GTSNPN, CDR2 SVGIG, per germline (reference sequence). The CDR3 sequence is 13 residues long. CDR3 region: CAVPIRRGTEAFF. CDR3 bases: TGTGCAGTCCCTATCCGCAGGGGCACTGAAGCTTTCTTT.

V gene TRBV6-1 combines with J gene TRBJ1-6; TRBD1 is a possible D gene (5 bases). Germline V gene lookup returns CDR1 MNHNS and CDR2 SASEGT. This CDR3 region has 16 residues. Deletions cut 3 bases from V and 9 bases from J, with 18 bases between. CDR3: CASSDYFDSVGSPLHF. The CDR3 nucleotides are TGTGCCAGCAGTGACTACTTTGACAGCGTCGGTTCACCCCTCCACTTT.

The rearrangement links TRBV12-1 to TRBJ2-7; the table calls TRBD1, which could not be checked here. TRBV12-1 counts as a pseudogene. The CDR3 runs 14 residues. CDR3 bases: TGTGCCAGCAGCTTCCGGGACAGGTCCTACGAGCAGTACTTC. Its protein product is CASSFRDRSYEQYF.

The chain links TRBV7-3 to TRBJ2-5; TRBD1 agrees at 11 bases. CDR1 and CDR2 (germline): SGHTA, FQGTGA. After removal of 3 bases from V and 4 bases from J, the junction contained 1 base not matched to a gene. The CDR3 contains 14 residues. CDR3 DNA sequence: TGTGCCAGCAGCTTCGGGACAGGGGGAGAGACCCAGTACTTC. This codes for CASSFGTGGETQYF.

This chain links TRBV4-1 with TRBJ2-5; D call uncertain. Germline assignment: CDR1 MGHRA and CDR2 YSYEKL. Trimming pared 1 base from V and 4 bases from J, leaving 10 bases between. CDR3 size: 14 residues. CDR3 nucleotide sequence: TGCGCCAGCAGCCAAGGGCCTTTCCCAGAGACCCAGTACTTC. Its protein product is CASSQGPFPETQYF.

In DNA form, the CDR3 reads TGTGCCAGTAGTATAAGTCGCGGGGTACGCGAGCAGTACTTC. This gives the protein CASSISRGVREQYF. The chain uses TRBV19 and TRBJ2-7; TRBD2 might be the D (6 bases). Trimming left V 2 bases short and J 6 bases short, with 14 bases between. The CDR3 length is 14 residues. The germline gives CDR1 LNHDA, CDR2 SQIVND (reference sequence). Complete variable domain (other parts from reference TRBV19 and TRBJ2-7): DGGITQSPKYLFRKEGQNVTLSCEQNLNHDAMYWYRQDPGQGLRLIYYSQIVNDFQKGDIAEGYSVSREKKESFPLTVTSAQKNPTAFYLCASSISRGVREQYFGPGTRLTVT.

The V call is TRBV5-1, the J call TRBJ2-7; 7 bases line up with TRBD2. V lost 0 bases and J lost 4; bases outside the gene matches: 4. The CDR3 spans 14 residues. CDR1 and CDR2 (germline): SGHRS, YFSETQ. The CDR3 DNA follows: TGCGCCAGCAGCTTGGCCGGGGAGGGGTACGAGCAGTACTTC. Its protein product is CASSLAGEGYEQYF.

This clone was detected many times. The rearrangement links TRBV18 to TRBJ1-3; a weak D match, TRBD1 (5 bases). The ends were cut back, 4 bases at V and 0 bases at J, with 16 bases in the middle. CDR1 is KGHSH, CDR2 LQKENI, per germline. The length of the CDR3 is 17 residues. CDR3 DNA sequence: TGTGCCAGCTCACTAGGGACGGACTACATCTCTGGAAACACCATATATTTT. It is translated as CASSLGTDYISGNTIYF.

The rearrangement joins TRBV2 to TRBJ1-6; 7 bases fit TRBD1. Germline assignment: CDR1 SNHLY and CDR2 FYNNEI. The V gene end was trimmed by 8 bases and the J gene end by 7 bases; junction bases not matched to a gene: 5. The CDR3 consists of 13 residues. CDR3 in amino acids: CASGDSPNSPLHF. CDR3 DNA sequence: TGTGCCAGCGGGGACAGTCCCAATTCACCCCTCCACTTT.

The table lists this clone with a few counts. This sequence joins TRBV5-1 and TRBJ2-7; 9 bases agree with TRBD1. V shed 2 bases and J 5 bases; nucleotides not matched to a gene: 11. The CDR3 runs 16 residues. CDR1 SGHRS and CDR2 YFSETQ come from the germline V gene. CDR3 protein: CASSLQGAGSGNEQYF. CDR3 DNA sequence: TGCGCCAGCAGCTTACAGGGGGCCGGTAGTGGGAACGAGCAGTACTTC.

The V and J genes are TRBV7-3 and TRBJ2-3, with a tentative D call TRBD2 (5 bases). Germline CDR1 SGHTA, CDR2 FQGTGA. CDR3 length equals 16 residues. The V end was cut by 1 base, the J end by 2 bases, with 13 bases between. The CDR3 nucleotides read TGTGCCAGCAGCTTAAATCCCAGCGGAGCCACAGATACGCAGTATTTT. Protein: CASSLNPSGATDTQYF.

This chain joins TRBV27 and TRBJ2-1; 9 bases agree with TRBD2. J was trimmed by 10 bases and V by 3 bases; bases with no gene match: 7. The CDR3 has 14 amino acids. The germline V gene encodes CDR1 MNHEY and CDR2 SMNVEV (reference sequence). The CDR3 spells CASSFGGRAWEQFF. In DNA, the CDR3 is TGTGCCAGCAGTTTCGGCGGGAGGGCGTGGGAGCAGTTCTTC.

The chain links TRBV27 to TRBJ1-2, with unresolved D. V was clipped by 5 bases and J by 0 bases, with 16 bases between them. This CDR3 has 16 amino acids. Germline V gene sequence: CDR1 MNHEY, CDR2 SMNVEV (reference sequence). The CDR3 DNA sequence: TGTGCCAGCAGTCGGTTTGGACTGAATACTAACTATGGCTACACCTTC. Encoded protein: CASSRFGLNTNYGYTF.

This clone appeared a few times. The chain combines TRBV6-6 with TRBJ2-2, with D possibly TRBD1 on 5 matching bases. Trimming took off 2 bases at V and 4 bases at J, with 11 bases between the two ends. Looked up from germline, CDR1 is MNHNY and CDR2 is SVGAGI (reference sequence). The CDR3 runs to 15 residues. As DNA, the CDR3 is TGTGCCAGCAGTTACGTCCAGGGTACCACCGGGGAGCTGTTTTTT. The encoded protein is CASSYVQGTTGELFF.

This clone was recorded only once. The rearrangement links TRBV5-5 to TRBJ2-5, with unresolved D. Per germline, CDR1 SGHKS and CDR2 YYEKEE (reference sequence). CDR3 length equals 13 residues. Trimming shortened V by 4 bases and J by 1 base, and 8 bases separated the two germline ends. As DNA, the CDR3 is TGTGCCAGCAGCGCCCAGTTCCAAGAGACCCAGTACTTC. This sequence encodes CASSAQFQETQYF. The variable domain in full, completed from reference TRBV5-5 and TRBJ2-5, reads DAGVTQSPTHLIKTRGQQVTLRCSPISGHKSVSWYQQVLGQGPQFIFQYYEKEERGRGNFPDRFSARQFPNYSSELNVNALLLGDSALYLCASSAQFQETQYFGPGTRLLVL.

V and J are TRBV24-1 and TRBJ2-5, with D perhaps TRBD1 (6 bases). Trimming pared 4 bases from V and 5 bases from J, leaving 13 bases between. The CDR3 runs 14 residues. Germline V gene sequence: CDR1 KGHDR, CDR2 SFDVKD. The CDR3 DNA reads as TGTGCCACCAGTGACACAGGGATCGAGGAGACCCAGTACTTC. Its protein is CATSDTGIEETQYF.

CDR3 coding DNA: TGTGCCAGCATACTAGCGGGGGGCACAGATACGCAGTATTTT. This gives the protein CASILAGGTDTQYF. The chain recombines TRBV7-2 with TRBJ2-3; TRBD2 matches 11 bases. CDR3 length: 14 amino acids. CDR1 is SGHTA, CDR2 FQGNSA, per germline. V dropped 7 bases and J dropped 1; count of bases not matched to a gene: 1. The entire variable domain, with the rest obtained from reference TRBV7-2 and TRBJ2-3, is as follows: GAGVSQSPSNKVTEKGKDVELRCDPISGHTALYWYRQSLGQGLEFLIYFQGNSAPDKSGLPSDRFSAERTGGSVSTLTIQRTQQEDSAVYLCASILAGGTDTQYFGPGTRLTVL.

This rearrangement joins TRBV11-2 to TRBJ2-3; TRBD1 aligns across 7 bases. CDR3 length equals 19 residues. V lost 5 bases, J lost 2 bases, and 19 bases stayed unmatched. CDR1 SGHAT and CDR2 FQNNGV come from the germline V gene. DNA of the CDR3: TGTGCCAGCAGCCGAGCGCGTGGCCGGCCGACAGGGCCCACAGATACGCAGTATTTT. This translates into CASSRARGRPTGPTDTQYF.

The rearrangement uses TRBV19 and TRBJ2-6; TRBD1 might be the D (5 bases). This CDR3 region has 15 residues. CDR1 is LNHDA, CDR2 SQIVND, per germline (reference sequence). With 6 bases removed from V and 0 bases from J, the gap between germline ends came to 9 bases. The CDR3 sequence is CASSSGHSGANVLTF. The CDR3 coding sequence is TGTGCCAGTAGCTCCGGACACTCTGGGGCCAACGTCCTGACTTTC.

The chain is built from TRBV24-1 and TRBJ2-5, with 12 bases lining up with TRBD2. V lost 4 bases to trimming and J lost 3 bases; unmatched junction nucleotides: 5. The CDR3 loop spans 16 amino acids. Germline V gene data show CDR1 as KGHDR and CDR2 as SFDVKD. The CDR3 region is CATSDPLAGGKETQYF. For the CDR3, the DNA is TGTGCCACCAGTGACCCACTAGCGGGGGGTAAAGAGACCCAGTACTTC.

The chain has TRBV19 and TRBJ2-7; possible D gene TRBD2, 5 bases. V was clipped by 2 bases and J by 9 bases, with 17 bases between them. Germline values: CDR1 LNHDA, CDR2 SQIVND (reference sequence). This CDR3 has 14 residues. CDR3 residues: CASSIRGRRSGQYF. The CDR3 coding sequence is TGTGCCAGTAGTATAAGAGGGCGGCGGTCGGGGCAGTACTTC.

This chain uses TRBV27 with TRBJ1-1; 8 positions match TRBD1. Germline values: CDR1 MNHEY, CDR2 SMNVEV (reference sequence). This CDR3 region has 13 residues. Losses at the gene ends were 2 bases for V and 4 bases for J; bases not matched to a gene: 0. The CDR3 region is CASSLTGGTEAFF. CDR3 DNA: TGTGCCAGCAGTTTAACAGGGGGCACTGAAGCTTTCTTT.

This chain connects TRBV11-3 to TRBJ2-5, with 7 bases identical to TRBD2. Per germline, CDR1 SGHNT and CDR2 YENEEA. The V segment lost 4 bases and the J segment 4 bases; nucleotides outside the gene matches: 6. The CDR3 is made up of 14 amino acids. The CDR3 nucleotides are TGTGCCAGCAGCTCCCTGACTAGCCGAGAGACCCAGTACTTC. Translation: CASSSLTSRETQYF.